The 7 T cell receptor beta chains below come from one sample, sequenced in a study of OX40 agonist ivuxolimab in advanced cancers. Profiling relied on immunoSEQ multiplex PCR, and the TCRdb table lists in-frame clones only, not all of them. The data show about 25,000 clones, about 86% seen once. The specimen was CD4+ or CD8+ T cells sorted from blood, collected in a trial of the OX40 agonist ivuxolimab. These receptors were collected from an adult with an advanced solid tumor such as melanoma, head and neck, liver or kidney cancer.

The chain links TRBV27 to TRBJ2-2; the D call may be TRBD1 or TRBD2 (5 bases each). Germline V gives CDR1 MNHEY, CDR2 SMNVEV (reference sequence). The CDR3 is 14 residues long. V was shortened by 6 bases and J by 7 bases, with 15 bases between the two germline ends. The CDR3 nucleotides read TGTGCCAGCAGGGACAATTCGGGATACGGGGAGCTGTTTTTT. It translates to CASRDNSGYGELFF.

This clone turned up a few times. The gene calls are TRBV28 and TRBJ2-7, with 7 bases aligning to TRBD1. CDR3 size: 14 residues. With 6 bases clipped from V and 2 bases from J, the junction kept 7 bases outside the gene matches. Per germline, CDR1 MDHEN and CDR2 SYDVKM. CDR3 region: CASSKRQGPYEQYF. The CDR3 DNA reads as TGTGCCAGCAGCAAACGACAGGGACCCTACGAGCAGTACTTC.

The chain is built from TRBV10-2 and TRBJ2-7; D gene unclear. In germline, CDR1 is WSHSY, CDR2 SAAADI. Trimming pared 2 bases from V and 0 bases from J, leaving 5 bases between. This CDR3 is built from 13 residues. CDR3 residues: CASSEPGSYEQYF. CDR3 DNA sequence: TGCGCCAGCAGTGAGCCGGGCTCCTACGAGCAGTACTTC.

The genes are TRBV4-1 and TRBJ2-2; 11 bases agree with TRBD2. The germline CDR1 and CDR2 sequences are MGHRA and YSYEKL. CDR3 length: 17 residues. Trimming cost V 1 base and J 5 bases; bases outside gene matches: 6. The CDR3, as DNA: TGCGCCAGCAGCCAAGTTAGCGGGGGGGCAGATACCGGGGAGCTGTTTTTT. Its protein product is CASSQVSGGADTGELFF.

A single count supports this clone. The V call is TRBV2, the J call TRBJ2-3; the D gene is possibly TRBD2 (5 bases). The germline CDR1 and CDR2 sequences are SNHLY and FYNNEI. The CDR3 is 10 amino acids. V was trimmed by 8 bases and J by 7 bases, leaving 7 bases between them. This CDR3 reads CASGRNTQYF. The CDR3 DNA follows: TGTGCCAGCGGGAGAAATACGCAGTATTTT.

The rearrangement links TRBV2 to TRBJ2-3; 7 bases map to TRBD1. The CDR3 has 14 amino acids. Per the germline V gene, CDR1 is SNHLY and CDR2 is FYNNEI. V gave up 6 bases and J gave up 5 bases; unmatched junction bases: 8. Here the CDR3 DNA reads TGTGCCAGCAGATCAAATACAGGGGAAGATACGCAGTATTTT. It is translated as CASRSNTGEDTQYF.

This clone was observed a handful of times. This sequence joins TRBV12-5 and TRBJ1-1; maybe TRBD1 (6 bases). The CDR3 runs 13 residues. The germline V gene encodes CDR1 LGHNT and CDR2 FRNRAP. The germline V and J ends were trimmed by 8 bases and 0 bases, with 10 bases remaining between them. The CDR3 DNA reads TGTGCTAGTCTGGGACAAATGAACACTGAAGCTTTCTTT. This encodes CASLGQMNTEAFF.